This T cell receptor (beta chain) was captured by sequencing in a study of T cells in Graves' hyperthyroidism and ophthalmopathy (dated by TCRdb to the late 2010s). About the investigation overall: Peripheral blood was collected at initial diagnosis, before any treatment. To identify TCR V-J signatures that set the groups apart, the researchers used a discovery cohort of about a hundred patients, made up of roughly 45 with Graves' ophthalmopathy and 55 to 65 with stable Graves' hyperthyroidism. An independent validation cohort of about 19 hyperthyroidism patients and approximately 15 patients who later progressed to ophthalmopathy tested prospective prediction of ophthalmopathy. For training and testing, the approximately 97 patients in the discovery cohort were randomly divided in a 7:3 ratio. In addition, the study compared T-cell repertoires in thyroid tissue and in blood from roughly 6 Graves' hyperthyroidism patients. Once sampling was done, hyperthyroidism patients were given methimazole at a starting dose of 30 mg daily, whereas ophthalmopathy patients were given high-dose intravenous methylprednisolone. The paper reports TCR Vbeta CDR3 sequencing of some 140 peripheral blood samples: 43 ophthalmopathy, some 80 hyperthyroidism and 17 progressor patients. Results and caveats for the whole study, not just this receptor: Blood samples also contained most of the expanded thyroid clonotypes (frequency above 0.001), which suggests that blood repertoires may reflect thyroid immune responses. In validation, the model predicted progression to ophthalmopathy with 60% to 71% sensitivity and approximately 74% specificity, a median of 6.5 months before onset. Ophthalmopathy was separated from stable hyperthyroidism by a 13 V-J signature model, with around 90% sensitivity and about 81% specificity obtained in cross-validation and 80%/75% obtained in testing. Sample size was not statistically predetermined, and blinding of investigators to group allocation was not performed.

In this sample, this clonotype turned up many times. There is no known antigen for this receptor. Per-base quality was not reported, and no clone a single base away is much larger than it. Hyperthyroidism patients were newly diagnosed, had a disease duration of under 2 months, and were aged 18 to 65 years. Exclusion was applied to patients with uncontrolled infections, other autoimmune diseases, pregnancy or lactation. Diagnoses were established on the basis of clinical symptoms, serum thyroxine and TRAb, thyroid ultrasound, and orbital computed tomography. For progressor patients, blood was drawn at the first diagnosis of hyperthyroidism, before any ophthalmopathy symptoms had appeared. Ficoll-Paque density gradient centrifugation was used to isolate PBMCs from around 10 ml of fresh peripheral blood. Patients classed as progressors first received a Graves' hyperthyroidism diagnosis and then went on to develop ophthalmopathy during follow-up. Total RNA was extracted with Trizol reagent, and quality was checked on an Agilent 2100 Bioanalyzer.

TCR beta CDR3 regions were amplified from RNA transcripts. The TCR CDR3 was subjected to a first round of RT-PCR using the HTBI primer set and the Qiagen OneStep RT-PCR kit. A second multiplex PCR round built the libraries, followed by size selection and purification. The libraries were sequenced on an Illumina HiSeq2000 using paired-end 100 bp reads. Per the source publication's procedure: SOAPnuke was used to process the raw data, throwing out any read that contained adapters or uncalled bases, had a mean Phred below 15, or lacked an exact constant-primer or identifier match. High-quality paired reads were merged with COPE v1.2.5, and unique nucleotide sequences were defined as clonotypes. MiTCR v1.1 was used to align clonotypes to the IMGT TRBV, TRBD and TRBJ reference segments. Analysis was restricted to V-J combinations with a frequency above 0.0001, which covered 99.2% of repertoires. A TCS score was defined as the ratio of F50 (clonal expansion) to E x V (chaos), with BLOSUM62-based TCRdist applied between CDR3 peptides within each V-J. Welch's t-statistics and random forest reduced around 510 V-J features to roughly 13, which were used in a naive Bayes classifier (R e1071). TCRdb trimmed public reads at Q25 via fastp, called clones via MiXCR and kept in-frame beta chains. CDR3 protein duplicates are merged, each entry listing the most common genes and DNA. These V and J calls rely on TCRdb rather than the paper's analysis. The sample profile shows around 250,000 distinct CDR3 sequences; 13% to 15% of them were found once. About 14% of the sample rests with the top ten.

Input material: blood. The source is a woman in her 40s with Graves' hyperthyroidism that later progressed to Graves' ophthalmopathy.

The bases read TGCAGTGCTAGTCTGGGTGGTTTGAAGACCCAGTACTTC. It translates to CSASLGGLKTQYF. The rearranged segments are TRBV20-1 and TRBJ2-5; the D gene assignment is ambiguous. The germline V gene (reference sequence) supplies CDR1 DFQATT and CDR2 SNEGSKA. At the junction V is shortened by 3 bases and J by 6 bases, with 14 bases in between. From the cysteine up to the phenylalanine, the CDR3 has a length of 13 residues. Only the CDR3 part of the read is kept: 39 bases, read in frame from the first base.